This passage covers 21 T cell receptor beta chains from one sample sequenced in a study of PD-1 blockade in classical Hodgkin lymphoma. Clones were read by immunoSEQ multiplex PCR, and TCRdb kept only the in-frame ones, dropping some. The sample consists of 90,000 to 110,000 clones, roughly 89% of them appearing once. Described time point: cycle 4 day 1 (C4D1), after six to seven weeks of nivolumab. Every single patient, without exception, relapsed after autologous stem cell transplantation, and brentuximab vedotin exposure varied. The input for sequencing was peripheral blood mononuclear cells (PBMCs), taken before the fourth cycle of nivolumab. The source is a human donor with classical Hodgkin lymphoma.

The rearrangement uses TRBV4-1 and TRBJ2-1; TRBD2 agrees at 9 bases. The CDR3 covers 16 residues. Looked up from germline, CDR1 is MGHRA and CDR2 is YSYEKL. The junction had 8 bases not matched to a gene; V was cut back by 6 bases and J by 2 bases. The CDR3 region has the DNA TGCGCCAGCAGACCCGGGCGGGGGGGAACCTACAATGAGCAGTTCTTC. Its translation is CASRPGRGGTYNEQFF.

Points on this clone: Other DNA sequences within the sample encode an identical CDR3. The chain joins TRBV15 to TRBJ2-7; 10 bases line up with TRBD2. CDR1 and CDR2 (germline): LNHNV, YYDKDF (reference sequence). J gave up 5 bases and V 1 base, and 11 bases lay outside the gene matches. This CDR3 contains 17 residues. The DNA of the CDR3 is TGTGCCACCAGCAGAGGACTAGCGGGCGGGCCGCTCCACGAGCAGTACTTC. Amino acids: CATSRGLAGGPLHEQYF.

CDR3 DNA: TGTGCCAGCAGCCTGACTGGTGGGGCCCAGCATTTT. Protein sequence: CASSLTGGAQHF. The V and J genes are TRBV13 and TRBJ1-5; D is uncertain. Deletions cut 5 bases from V and 11 bases from J, with 13 bases between. Germline assignment: CDR1 PRHDT and CDR2 FYEKMQ (reference sequence). The CDR3 is 12 residues long.

This clone was recorded a few times. This CDR3 is CASRASGHLTGELFF. CDR3 in DNA: TGCGCCAGCAGGGCTAGCGGACACCTTACCGGGGAGCTGTTTTTT. J is TRBJ2-2 and V is TRBV5-1, with TRBD2 matching over 7 bases. With 5 bases clipped from V and 5 bases from J, the junction kept 9 bases outside the gene matches. CDR1 is SGHRS, CDR2 YFSETQ, per germline. There are 15 residues in the CDR3.

The rearrangement joins TRBV28 to TRBJ1-3; no firm D call. CDR1 and CDR2 (germline): MDHEN, SYDVKM. V lost 8 bases, J lost 0 bases, and 8 bases lay in between. The CDR3 is 13 amino acids. CDR3 loop: CASRITSGNTIYF. The CDR3 region has the DNA TGTGCCAGCCGAATTACCTCTGGAAACACCATATATTTT.

The chain links TRBV5-1 to TRBJ2-1, with D possibly TRBD2 on 6 matching bases. Germline-derived CDR1 and CDR2 are SGHRS and YFSETQ. The CDR3 runs 14 residues. The ends were cut back, 3 bases at V and 9 bases at J, with 16 bases in the middle. This CDR3 reads CASSSQTSPGEQFF. The DNA for the CDR3 is TGCGCCAGCAGCTCCCAGACTAGTCCTGGTGAGCAGTTCTTC.

The chain couples TRBV7-2 to TRBJ2-1, with D possibly being TRBD1 or TRBD2 (5 bases each). V lost 5 bases and J 7 bases, leaving 12 bases between the germline ends. From germline, CDR1 is SGHTA and CDR2 FQGNSA. This CDR3 is built from 13 residues. CDR3 sequence: CASSGGRANEQFF. The CDR3, as DNA: TGTGCCAGCAGCGGGGGACGAGCTAATGAGCAGTTCTTC.

V and J are TRBV11-2 and TRBJ2-5; TRBD2 matches at 7 bases. Germline-derived CDR1 and CDR2 are SGHAT and FQNNGV. The CDR3 loop spans 15 amino acids. V lost 2 bases and J lost 4; bases outside the gene matches: 7. The CDR3, as DNA: TGTGCCAGCAGCTTACGTCGGAGGGAGGGAGAGACCCAGTACTTC. Its protein product is CASSLRRREGETQYF. The complete variable domain, with remaining parts taken from reference TRBV11-2 and TRBJ2-5, reads EAGVAQSPRYKIIEKRQSVAFWCNPISGHATLYWYQQILGQGPKLLIQFQNNGVVDDSQLPKDRFSAERLKGVDSTLKIQPAKLEDSAVYLCASSLRRREGETQYFGPGTRLLVL.

The sample holds one count of this clone. The rearrangement joins TRBV29-1 to TRBJ1-1, with unresolved D. Trimming cost V 4 bases and J 3 bases, with 12 bases left between them. The germline CDR1 and CDR2 sequences are SQVTM and ANQGSEA. This CDR3 is built from 13 residues. The chain's CDR3 is CSVAIIADTEAFF. The DNA of the CDR3 is TGCAGCGTTGCAATAATAGCGGACACTGAAGCTTTCTTT.

The V gene is TRBV6-5, the J gene TRBJ2-5; D is ambiguous. Trimming took 1 base from V and 2 from J, leaving 5 bases between them. The germline V gene has CDR1 MNHEY and CDR2 SVGAGI. This CDR3 spans 13 amino acids. The CDR3 region is CASSYWQQETQYF. The CDR3 bases are TGTGCCAGCAGTTACTGGCAGCAAGAGACCCAGTACTTC.

This chain connects TRBV28 to TRBJ2-6, with D possibly matching TRBD1 (6 bases). The length of the CDR3 is 17 residues. Trimming cost V 2 bases and J 2 bases, with 13 bases left between them. Germline V gene lookup returns CDR1 MDHEN and CDR2 SYDVKM. The CDR3 DNA sequence: TGTGCCAGCAGTTTAGGCAGGGGCCTTCCTGGGGCCAACGTCCTGACTTTC. Protein product: CASSLGRGLPGANVLTF. Together with reference TRBV28 and TRBJ2-6, the CDR3 gives the full variable domain: DVKVTQSSRYLVKRTGEKVFLECVQDMDHENMFWYRQDPGLGLRLIYFSYDVKMKEKGDIPEGYSVSREKKERFSLILESASTNQTSMYLCASSLGRGLPGANVLTFGAGSRLTVL.

This clone was observed a handful of times. This chain connects TRBV28 to TRBJ1-2; the D gene is possibly TRBD1 (5 bases). The ends were cut back, 6 bases at V and 6 bases at J, with 11 bases in the middle. This CDR3 region has 12 residues. Germline V CDR1 and CDR2: MDHEN, SYDVKM. Written as DNA, the CDR3 is TGTGCCAGCAGCCCCTGGGGGGATGGCTACACCTTC. Translating gives CASSPWGDGYTF.

V usage is TRBV11-3 and J usage is TRBJ1-1; tentatively, D is TRBD1 (5 bases). Germline-derived CDR1 and CDR2 are SGHNT and YENEEA. This CDR3 is 14 amino acids long. Trimming stripped 8 bases from V and 4 bases from J, with 17 bases between. CDR3 sequence: CASSFSGQGTEAFF. The CDR3 DNA is TGTGCCAGCTCTTTCTCGGGGCAGGGCACTGAAGCTTTCTTT.

The chain links TRBV6-5 to TRBJ2-2; no definite D call. Germline V gives CDR1 MNHEY, CDR2 SVGAGI. The CDR3 consists of 15 residues. Trimming cost V 2 bases and J 2 bases, with 9 bases left between them. The CDR3 DNA reads as TGTGCCAGCAGTTACGGTACTTTCAACACCGGGGAGCTGTTTTTT. As protein: CASSYGTFNTGELFF.

This clone showed up just a few times. The chain recombines TRBV5-1 with TRBJ2-5, with 7 bases aligning to TRBD2. The CDR3 contains 17 residues. V trimming: 0 bases; J trimming: 2 bases; junction bases outside the gene matches: 10. From germline, CDR1 is SGHRS and CDR2 YFSETQ. CDR3 loop: CASSLEPSGLRQETQYF. The CDR3 DNA sequence: TGCGCCAGCAGCTTGGAGCCTAGCGGTCTTCGTCAAGAGACCCAGTACTTC.

This clone was seen only once. The V and J genes are TRBV5-1 and TRBJ1-1, with 8 bases matching TRBD1. In germline, CDR1 is SGHRS, CDR2 YFSETQ. CDR3 length equals 19 residues. V lost 4 bases and J lost 5; bases outside the gene matches: 22. The CDR3 protein is CASSPPGWGQGARMTEAFF. The CDR3 DNA reads as TGCGCCAGCAGCCCTCCCGGTTGGGGCCAGGGGGCGCGTATGACTGAAGCTTTCTTT.

The rearrangement links TRBV6-1 to TRBJ2-1; D is perhaps TRBD2 (6 bases). Trimming took 1 base from V and 8 from J, leaving 21 bases between them. The germline V gene has CDR1 MNHNS and CDR2 SASEGT. There are 17 residues in the CDR3. The CDR3, as DNA: TGTGCCAGCAGTGAAGGCGGAGGGGTTATTAATGGGGATGAGCAGTTCTTC. As protein: CASSEGGGVINGDEQFF.

This chain uses TRBV6-4 with TRBJ2-1, with TRBD2 matching over 7 bases. The ends lost 6 bases at V and 0 bases at J; junction bases unmatched: 2. CDR1 and CDR2 (germline): MRHNA, SNTAGT. The CDR3 consists of 14 residues. CDR3 sequence: CASRREDSYNEQFF. Written as DNA, the CDR3 is TGTGCCAGCAGACGGGAGGACTCCTACAATGAGCAGTTCTTC.

The chain links TRBV27 to TRBJ1-5; TRBD1 matches 7 bases. The CDR3 extends over 15 amino acids. Germline-derived CDR1 and CDR2 are MNHEY and SMNVEV (reference sequence). After removal of 6 bases from V and 4 bases from J, the junction contained 9 bases not matched to a gene. Here the CDR3 DNA reads TGTGCCAGCAGCCTCAACCCACAGGGGAATCAGCCCCAGCATTTT. Residues: CASSLNPQGNQPQHF.

V usage is TRBV7-6 and J usage is TRBJ2-3; D is uncertain. CDR3 length: 14 residues. V dropped 6 bases and J dropped 0 bases, with 10 bases sitting between them. In germline, CDR1 is SGHVS, CDR2 FNYEAQ. CDR3 in DNA: TGTGCCAGCAGGGAGTCGACTAGCACAGATACGCAGTATTTT. It specifies CASRESTSTDTQYF.

The chain is built from TRBV4-3 and TRBJ2-2, with D tentatively TRBD1 (6 bases). Germline V lookup: CDR1 LGHNA, CDR2 YSLEER. This CDR3 comprises 16 residues. Trimming took 1 base from V and 0 from J, leaving 9 bases between them. CDR3 sequence (DNA): TGCGCCAGCAGCCAAGGACAGGAGCCGAACACCGGGGAGCTGTTTTTT. Encoded protein: CASSQGQEPNTGELFF.